The 19 T cell receptor beta chains below were found in one sample sequenced in a study of T cell responses to AZD1222 COVID-19 vaccine. The data were produced by immunoSEQ multiplex PCR, yet TCRdb's version contains in-frame clones alone and is incomplete. The sample lists some 200,000 clones; roughly nine tenths were seen once. Here the sequenced sample was peripheral blood, taken 28 days after the second AZD1222 dose. These receptors were obtained from an adult who received the AZD1222 COVID-19 vaccine.

The V and J genes are TRBV10-3 and TRBJ1-1, with TRBD1 identical over 9 bases. Trimming took 2 bases from V and 7 from J; bases not matched to a gene: 5. This CDR3 comprises 14 residues. The germline V gene has CDR1 ENHRY and CDR2 SYGVKD. The CDR3 DNA follows: TGTGCCATCAGTGAGGCGGGACAGGGTGATGAAGCTTTCTTT. Encoded protein: CAISEAGQGDEAFF.

This rearrangement joins TRBV6-5 to TRBJ2-1; D not certain. Germline lookup yields CDR1 MNHEY and CDR2 SVGAGI. Trimming cost V 3 bases and J 6 bases, with 3 bases left between them. The CDR3 contains 11 residues. CDR3 sequence (DNA): TGTGCCAGCAGTTATAGCAATGAGCAGTTCTTC. Translation gives CASSYSNEQFF.

A few counts support this clone. This chain uses TRBV3-1 (or the pseudogene TRBV3-2) with TRBJ1-1, with D possibly TRBD1 on 6 matching bases. The CDR3 sequence is 15 residues long. In germline, CDR1 is LGHDT, CDR2 YNNKEL (reference sequence). The V end lost 4 bases, the J end lost 4 bases, and 16 bases lay between the germline ends. In nucleotides, the CDR3 is TGTGCCAGCAGCCTCCGGGACCTAGGGGGCACTGAAGCTTTCTTT. Translating it yields CASSLRDLGGTEAFF.

The chain employs TRBV7-2 and TRBJ2-7; D gene ambiguous. Germline CDR1 SGHTA, CDR2 FQGNSA. CDR3 length: 13 residues. V lost 1 base to trimming and J lost 6 bases, with 10 bases between them. CDR3 protein: CASSLELSLEQYF. In DNA, the CDR3 is TGTGCCAGCAGCTTAGAGCTCTCCCTCGAGCAGTACTTC.

The V and J genes are TRBV11-3 and TRBJ1-1; D unclear. The CDR3 runs to 12 residues. Germline loops: CDR1 SGHNT, CDR2 YENEEA. The ends were cut back, 1 base at V and 8 bases at J, with 8 bases in the middle. The CDR3 DNA reads as TGTGCCAGCAGCTTAGCGGGCGGGGAAGCTTTCTTT. Protein product: CASSLAGGEAFF.

V is TRBV7-8 and J is TRBJ1-5; a possible D gene is TRBD1 (5 bases). V dropped 3 bases and J dropped 8 bases, with 14 bases sitting between them. CDR3 size: 14 residues. CDR1 and CDR2 from the germline V gene are SGHVS and FQNEAQ. The DNA of the CDR3 is TGTGCCAGCAGCTTGTGGGATTCGGGGGAGCCCCAGCATTTT. Translating gives CASSLWDSGEPQHF.

The chain uses TRBV4-2 and TRBJ2-1; 10 nucleotides line up with TRBD2. The germline V gene encodes CDR1 LGHNA and CDR2 YNFKEQ. Trimming removed 1 base from V and 5 bases from J; junction bases left unmatched: 8. CDR3 size: 17 residues. DNA of the CDR3: TGTGCCAGCAGCCAAGTAACTAGCGGGAACGGAAACAATGAGCAGTTCTTC. It translates to CASSQVTSGNGNNEQFF.

A word on this clone: Other DNA sequences of this sample code for an identical CDR3. This chain connects TRBV3-1 (or the pseudogene TRBV3-2) to TRBJ1-3; no clear D. Germline lookup yields CDR1 LGHDT and CDR2 YNNKEL (reference sequence). This CDR3 is 14 amino acids long. The ends were cut back, 3 bases at V and 0 bases at J, with 6 bases in the middle. The CDR3 sequence: CASSQGFSGNTIYF. For the CDR3, the DNA is TGTGCCAGCAGCCAGGGGTTCTCTGGAAACACCATATATTTT.

This clone was seen once. The CDR3 nucleotides read TGTGCCAGCAGCCCCTTCTGGGGACATAAAGAAGCTTTCTTT. It encodes CASSPFWGHKEAFF. The genes are TRBV6-5 and TRBJ1-1, with D tentatively TRBD1 (6 bases). Between the trimmed V and J ends, which lost 6 bases and 8 bases, there was a span of 19 bases. Germline V lookup: CDR1 MNHEY, CDR2 SVGAGI. The CDR3 spans 14 residues.

The chain joins TRBV5-6 to TRBJ2-7; the D is unclear. Germline V gives CDR1 SGHDT, CDR2 YYEEEE. The CDR3 length is 15 residues. Trimming removed 4 bases at V and 4 bases at J, with 18 bases between. CDR3 protein: CASSGSQAASYEQYF. CDR3 coding DNA: TGTGCCAGCAGCGGATCGCAGGCGGCTTCTTACGAGCAGTACTTC.

The table lists this clone with a count of one. V gene TRBV5-4 combines with J gene TRBJ2-7, with 15 bases fitting TRBD2. The CDR3 is 17 amino acids. V lost 4 bases and J lost 7; bases outside the gene matches: 12. Germline V gene sequence: CDR1 SGHNT, CDR2 YYREEE (reference sequence). CDR3 loop: CASSPGTSGRTTGEQYF. In DNA, the CDR3 is TGTGCCAGCAGCCCTGGGACTAGCGGGAGGACCACAGGTGAGCAGTACTTC.

V and J are TRBV5-8 and TRBJ2-1; 9 nucleotides line up with TRBD2. The V gene's germline CDR1 is SGHTS and CDR2 YDEGEE. The V and J ends lost 0 bases and 1 base, in that order; junction bases with no gene match: 5. The CDR3 is made up of 17 amino acids. The CDR3 reads CASSLEVREGSYNEQFF. CDR3 DNA: TGTGCCAGCAGCTTGGAAGTGCGGGAGGGATCCTACAATGAGCAGTTCTTC.

This sequence joins TRBV19 and TRBJ1-1; the D is unclear. The CDR3 totals 14 residues. V was pared by 2 bases and J by 1 base, with 8 bases between. From germline, CDR1 is LNHDA and CDR2 SQIVND (reference sequence). In nucleotides, the CDR3 is TGTGCCAGTAGTATAAGGTGGGGGAACACTGAAGCTTTCTTT. It translates to CASSIRWGNTEAFF.

For the CDR3, the DNA is TGTGCCATCAGTGAAATTCCTTCTGGGGCCAACGTCCTGACTTTC. It translates to CAISEIPSGANVLTF. The gene calls are TRBV10-3 and TRBJ2-6; D gene uncertain. V lost 3 bases, J lost 1 base, and 7 bases lay in between. The germline gives CDR1 ENHRY, CDR2 SYGVKD. The CDR3 runs 15 residues.

This clone appeared a few times. The gene calls are TRBV7-8 and TRBJ1-5; D possibly corresponds to TRBD1 (5 bases). This CDR3 region has 15 residues. The V gene lost 5 bases and the J gene lost 1 base, with 12 bases spanning the gap. The germline V gene encodes CDR1 SGHVS and CDR2 FQNEAQ. In DNA, the CDR3 is TGTGCCAGCAGCGTCCGCGACAGCAGCAATCAGCCCCAGCATTTT. Protein sequence: CASSVRDSSNQPQHF.

This clone was seen once. The chain carries TRBV5-1 and TRBJ2-4, with TRBD2 matching 10 bases. Trimming took 0 bases from V and 0 from J; bases not matched to a gene: 12. Germline loops: CDR1 SGHRS, CDR2 YFSETQ. The CDR3 runs 20 residues. CDR3 loop: CASSLVGLAEAGVAKNIQYF. CDR3 coding DNA: TGCGCCAGCAGCTTGGTTGGACTAGCGGAAGCGGGGGTAGCCAAAAACATTCAGTACTTC.

J is TRBJ2-7 and V is TRBV7-2; 13 bases match TRBD2. J gave up 10 bases and V 0 bases, and 6 bases lay outside the gene matches. The germline gives CDR1 SGHTA, CDR2 FQGNSA. The CDR3 is made up of 15 amino acids. The CDR3 reads CASSLAGLAGSAQYF. The DNA of the CDR3 is TGTGCCAGCAGCTTAGCGGGACTAGCGGGATCTGCCCAGTACTTC.

The gene calls are TRBV11-2 and TRBJ2-1; 10 bases agree with TRBD2. This CDR3 comprises 15 residues. Looked up from germline, CDR1 is SGHAT and CDR2 is FQNNGV. J lost 6 bases, V lost 3 bases, and 5 bases had no gene match. The chain's CDR3 is CASSFTRTSGNEQFF. The CDR3 DNA reads as TGTGCCAGCAGCTTTACAAGGACTAGCGGCAATGAGCAGTTCTTC.

This clone was detected once. This rearrangement joins TRBV27 to TRBJ2-3, with no clear D. The length of the CDR3 is 13 residues. The germline gives CDR1 MNHEY, CDR2 SMNVEV (reference sequence). Trimming shortened V by 4 bases and J by 7 bases, and 12 bases separated the two germline ends. Here the CDR3 reads CASSSGQDYTQYF. In nucleotides, the CDR3 is TGTGCCAGCAGTTCAGGCCAGGATTATACGCAGTATTTT.